These T cell receptor beta chains were read from a single sample in a study of Ad26.COV2.S vaccination and SARS-CoV-2 variants. Sequencing used immunoSEQ multiplex PCR; TCRdb keeps in-frame clones, though not all of them. The data show more than 85,000 clones, 80% seen once. The sample was peripheral blood, taken after recovery from COVID-19. Source of these receptors: a human donor who had recovered from COVID-19. Each CDR3 is given with its conserved first and last residue. The D gene is left open where the match is weak. Rows give clone size only sometimes, using once, few, many, or a class for an expanded clone.

cdr3_nt,cdr3_aa,v_call,d_call,j_call,clone_size
TGCGCCAGCAGCTCGGGATTTCTCGGGGCGGGGCGCCACAATGAGCAGTTCTTC,CASSSGFLGAGRHNEQFF,TRBV5-1,.,TRBJ2-1,.
TGTGCCAGCCGGGGAAATGGGGCCAACGTCCTGACTTTC,CASRGNGANVLTF,TRBV7-3,.,TRBJ2-6,.
TGTGCCACCGCCCCCTGGGACAGGCTAGGCAGTGAGCAGTTCTTC,CATAPWDRLGSEQFF,TRBV2,TRBD1,TRBJ2-1,.
TGCGCCAGCAGCTTTAGGGGGCTTGGCACTGAAGCTTTCTTT,CASSFRGLGTEAFF,TRBV5-1,TRBD1,TRBJ1-1,.
TGTGCCAGCAGCTCCCCGCGGGGGAACACAGATACGCAGTATTTT,CASSSPRGNTDTQYF,TRBV28,TRBD2,TRBJ2-3,.
TGTGCCAGTAGCCCAACTATAGGGACGGGACATCCCTACGAGCAGTACTTC,CASSPTIGTGHPYEQYF,TRBV19,.,TRBJ2-7,.
TGTGCCAGCAGCACCAGGGAGAATTCACCCCTCCACTTT,CASSTRENSPLHF,TRBV11-2,.,TRBJ1-6,.
TGCAGTGCAGTAGGACCAGGGACCCAGTACTTC,CSAVGPGTQYF,TRBV20-1,.,TRBJ2-5,.
TGTGCCAGCAGTTACTCCGAGGGCCGGGGCTACACCTTC,CASSYSEGRGYTF,TRBV6-5,.,TRBJ1-2,few
TGCAGCGTAACAACCGGGACTAGCGGGGGGGCCTACAATGAGCAGTTCTTC,CSVTTGTSGGAYNEQFF,TRBV29-1,TRBD2,TRBJ2-1,.
TGTGCCTCAGGGTGGAAAGAGGGTGAAGCTTTCTTT,CASGWKEGEAFF,TRBV10-3,.,TRBJ1-1,.
TGTGCCTGGATGCTACAGGGATCTACGCAGTATTTT,CAWMLQGSTQYF,TRBV30,.,TRBJ2-3,.